This TCR beta chain is from a study of control samples from healthy donors and cancer patients. Germline V gene data show CDR1 as MNHEY and CDR2 as SVGAGI. Trimming removed 6 bases from V and 4 bases from J, with 10 bases in between. The CDR3 totals 13 residues. Measured with immunoSEQ multiplex PCR; TCRdb has only the in-frame clones, and not every one. This sample has 90,000 to 130,000 clones; more than 75% occur once, and the top ten carry 3.7%. Sequencing was done on a sample of PBMCs. The sequence came from a woman aged 55-70 years with lung cancer. The chain couples TRBV6-5 to TRBJ1-3, with a weak D call TRBD1 (6 bases). The CDR3 loop reads CASRTGPGNTIYF. In DNA form, the CDR3 reads TGTGCCAGCAGAACAGGGCCCGGAAACACCATATATTTT.